The sequence of this T cell receptor (beta chain) was determined in a study of shared clonotypes between healthy human individuals. Genomic DNA belonging to each subset was distributed in equal measure over several immunoSEQ plates. Authors' data handling: With immunoSEQ giving junction-only sequences and no quality scores, filtering differed. Sequenced by immunoSEQ multiplex PCR; TCRdb stores in-frame clones only, minus some. V and J calls and clone size follow that table, whereas D and trimming were derived from the DNA. This repertoire shows 600,000 or so clones, more than 95% found once; its top ten account for 0.3%. Positively selected for CCR7, the CD45RO-negative cells used as naive CD8 cells excluded terminally differentiated effector memory CD45RA+ cells. Donors comprised healthy HIV-negative adults lacking recent acute infections or vaccinations. This clone occurred once. Its antigen remains unknown.

The CDR3 is 15 residues long. Trimming stripped 5 bases from V and 1 base from J, with 13 bases between. CDR1 and CDR2 (germline): SGHVS, FQNEAQ. Study results and limitations: Non-shared clonotypes showed lower generation probabilities than clonotypes common to all four donors.

The sample consisted of naive CD8+ T cells sorted from blood. This TCR came from a man between 25 and 39 years old in good health. This chain links TRBV7-8 with TRBJ2-3; D is uncertain. CDR3 nucleotides: TGTGCCAGCAGCCTTGGATCCCTCCGCACAGATACGCAGTATTTT. It yields the protein CASSLGSLRTDTQYF.